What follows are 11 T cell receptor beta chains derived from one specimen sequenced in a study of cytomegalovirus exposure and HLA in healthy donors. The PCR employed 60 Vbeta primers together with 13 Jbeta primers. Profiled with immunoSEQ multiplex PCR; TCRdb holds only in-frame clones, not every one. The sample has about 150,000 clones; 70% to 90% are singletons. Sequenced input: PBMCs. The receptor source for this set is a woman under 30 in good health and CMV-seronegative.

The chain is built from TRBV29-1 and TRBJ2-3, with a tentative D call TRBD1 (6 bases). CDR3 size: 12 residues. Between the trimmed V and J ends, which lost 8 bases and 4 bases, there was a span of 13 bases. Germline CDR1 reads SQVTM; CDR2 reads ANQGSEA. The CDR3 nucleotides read TGCAGCACCCGACAGGCCCCAGATACGCAGTATTTT. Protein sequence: CSTRQAPDTQYF.

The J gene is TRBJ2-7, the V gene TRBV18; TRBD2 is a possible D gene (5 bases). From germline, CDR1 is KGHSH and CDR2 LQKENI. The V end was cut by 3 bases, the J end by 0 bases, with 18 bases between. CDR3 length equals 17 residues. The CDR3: CASSPGVGLRSSYEQYF. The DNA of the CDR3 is TGTGCCAGCTCACCCGGGGTGGGCCTCCGTAGCTCCTACGAGCAGTACTTC.

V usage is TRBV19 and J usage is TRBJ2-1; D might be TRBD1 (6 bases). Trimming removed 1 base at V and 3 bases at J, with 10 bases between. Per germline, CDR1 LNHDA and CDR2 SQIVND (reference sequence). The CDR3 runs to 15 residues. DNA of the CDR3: TGTGCCAGTAGTATAGGCGGACAGTTCTACAATGAGCAGTTCTTC. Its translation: CASSIGGQFYNEQFF.

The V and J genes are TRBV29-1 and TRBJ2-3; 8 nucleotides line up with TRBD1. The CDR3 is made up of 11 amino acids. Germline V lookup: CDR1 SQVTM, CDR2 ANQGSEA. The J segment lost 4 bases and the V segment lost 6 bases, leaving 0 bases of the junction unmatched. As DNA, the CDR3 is TGCAGCGTGGACAGGGCAGATACGCAGTATTTT. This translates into CSVDRADTQYF.

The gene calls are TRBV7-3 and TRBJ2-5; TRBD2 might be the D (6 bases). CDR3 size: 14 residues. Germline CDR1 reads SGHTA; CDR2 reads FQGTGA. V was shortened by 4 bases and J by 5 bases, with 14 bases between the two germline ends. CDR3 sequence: CASSSEAGRETQYF. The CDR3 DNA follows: TGTGCCAGCAGCTCCGAGGCAGGGAGGGAGACCCAGTACTTC. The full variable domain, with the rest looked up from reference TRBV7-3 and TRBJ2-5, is GAGVSQTPSNKVTEKGKYVELRCDPISGHTALYWYRQSLGQGPEFLIYFQGTGAADDSGLPNDRFFAVRPEGSVSTLKIQRTERGDSAVYLCASSSEAGRETQYFGPGTRLLVL.

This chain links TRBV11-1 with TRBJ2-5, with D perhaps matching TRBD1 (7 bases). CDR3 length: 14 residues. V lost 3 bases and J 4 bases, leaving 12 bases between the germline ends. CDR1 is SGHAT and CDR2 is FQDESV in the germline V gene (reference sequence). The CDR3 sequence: CASSFRQGGETQYF. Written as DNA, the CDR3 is TGTGCCAGCAGCTTTAGGCAGGGGGGAGAGACCCAGTACTTC.

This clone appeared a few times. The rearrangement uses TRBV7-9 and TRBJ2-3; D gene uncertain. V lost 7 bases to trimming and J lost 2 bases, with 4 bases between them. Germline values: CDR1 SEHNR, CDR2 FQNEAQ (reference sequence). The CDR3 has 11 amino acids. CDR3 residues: CASTSTDTQYF. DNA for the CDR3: TGTGCCAGCACTTCCACAGATACGCAGTATTTT.

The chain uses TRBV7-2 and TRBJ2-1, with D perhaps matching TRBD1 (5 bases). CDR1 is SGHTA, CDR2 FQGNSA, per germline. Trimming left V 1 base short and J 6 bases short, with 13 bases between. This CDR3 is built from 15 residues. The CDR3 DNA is TGTGCCAGCAGCTTAGTCTGGGGCGTCGCCAATGAGCAGTTCTTC. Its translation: CASSLVWGVANEQFF.

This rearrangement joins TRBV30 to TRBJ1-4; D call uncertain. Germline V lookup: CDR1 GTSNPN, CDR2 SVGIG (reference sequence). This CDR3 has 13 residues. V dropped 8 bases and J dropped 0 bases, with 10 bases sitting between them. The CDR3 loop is CAISPATNEKLFF. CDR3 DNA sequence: TGTGCCATTAGCCCTGCAACTAATGAAAAACTGTTTTTT.

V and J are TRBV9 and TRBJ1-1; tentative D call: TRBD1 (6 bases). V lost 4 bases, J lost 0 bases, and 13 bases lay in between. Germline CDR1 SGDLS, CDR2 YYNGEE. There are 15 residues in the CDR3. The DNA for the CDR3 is TGTGCCAGCAGCCCGAGGACAGAGATGAACACTGAAGCTTTCTTT. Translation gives CASSPRTEMNTEAFF.

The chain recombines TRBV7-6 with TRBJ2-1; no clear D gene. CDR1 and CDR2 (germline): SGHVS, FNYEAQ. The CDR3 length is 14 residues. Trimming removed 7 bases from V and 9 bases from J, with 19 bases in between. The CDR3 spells CASTLLPTTSEQFF. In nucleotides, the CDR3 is TGTGCCAGCACCCTACTCCCCACTACAAGTGAGCAGTTCTTC.